The 4 T cell receptor beta chains presented below share a single source sample, sequenced in a study of OX40 agonist ivuxolimab in advanced cancers. Assay used: immunoSEQ multiplex PCR; TCRdb lists only in-frame clones, some missing. The sample has fewer than 70,000 clones, roughly 87% seen once. The sequencing here drew on CD4+ or CD8+ T cells sorted from blood, taken in a trial of the OX40 agonist ivuxolimab. The receptors originated from an adult with an advanced solid tumor such as melanoma, head and neck, liver or kidney cancer.

This chain links TRBV4-2 with TRBJ2-1; 11 positions match TRBD2. The length of the CDR3 is 18 residues. CDR1 and CDR2 from the germline V gene are LGHNA and YNFKEQ. V lost 0 bases, J lost 8 bases, and 12 bases stayed unmatched. CDR3 region: CASSQDINWGLAAHEQFF. CDR3 bases: TGTGCCAGCAGCCAAGATATCAACTGGGGACTAGCGGCCCATGAGCAGTTCTTC.

In DNA, the CDR3 is TGCGCCAGCAGCCAAGATCCCCAGGGTATTTACGAGCAGTACTTC. This sequence encodes CASSQDPQGIYEQYF. This chain links TRBV4-3 with TRBJ2-7, with a possible D match to TRBD1 (5 bases). Germline CDR1 and CDR2: LGHNA and YSLEER. This CDR3 comprises 15 residues. With 0 bases removed from V and 4 bases from J, the gap between germline ends came to 13 bases.

The chain carries TRBV2 and TRBJ1-5; 7 positions agree with TRBD1. CDR1 is SNHLY and CDR2 is FYNNEI in the germline V gene. Trimming took 5 bases from V and 0 from J; bases not matched to a gene: 7. The CDR3 is 16 residues long. CDR3 DNA: TGTGCCAGCAGTAACAGGGGCTCATATAGCAATCAGCCCCAGCATTTT. As protein: CASSNRGSYSNQPQHF.

Written as DNA, the CDR3 is TGTGCCAGCAGTCCTCAGGCGATCACCGGGGAGCTGTTTTTT. Translated, it gives CASSPQAITGELFF. The rearrangement joins TRBV28 to TRBJ2-2; D remains ambiguous. The CDR3 runs to 14 residues. V lost 5 bases, J lost 4 bases, and 11 bases lay in between. Germline V CDR1 and CDR2: MDHEN, SYDVKM.